Presented here are 26 T cell receptor beta chains from one specimen sequenced in a study of response to subunit inactivated influenza vaccine. MiXCR was run by TCRdb on the RT-PCR reads, yielding one entry per CDR3 protein. The table shows hundreds of thousands of distinct CDR3 sequences, with about 17% occurring only once. The source was CD4+ T cells sorted from PBMCs, collected around 2 years after vaccination. The receptors originated from a man aged 45 to 75 who received an inactivated influenza vaccine.

V is TRBV10-3 and J is TRBJ2-7; D remains unclear. The ends were cut back, 5 bases at V and 5 bases at J, with 10 bases in the middle. This CDR3 has 12 amino acids. Germline lookup yields CDR1 ENHRY and CDR2 SYGVKD. The CDR3 coding sequence is TGTGCCATCAGTCCGGCGTCCCACGAGCAGTACTTC. This translates into CAISPASHEQYF.

This clonotype showed up many times. This sequence joins TRBV29-1 and TRBJ2-6; no definite D call. There are 14 residues in the CDR3. Germline loops: CDR1 SQVTM, CDR2 ANQGSEA. The germline V and J ends were trimmed by 3 bases and 0 bases, with 6 bases remaining between them. In DNA form, the CDR3 reads TGCAGCGTTGACGGTAGCTCTGGGGCCAACGTCCTGACTTTC. Translating gives CSVDGSSGANVLTF. The whole variable domain, remainder taken from reference TRBV29-1 and TRBJ2-6, is SAVISQKPSRDICQRGTSLTIQCQVDSQVTMMFWYRQQPGQSLTLIATANQGSEATYESGFVIDKFPISRPNLTFSTLTVSNMSPEDSSIYLCSVDGSSGANVLTFGAGSRLTVL.

V usage is TRBV7-6 and J usage is TRBJ1-6; 7 bases map to TRBD1. The CDR3 length is 16 residues. The ends lost 4 bases at V and 3 bases at J; junction bases unmatched: 6. Germline CDR1 SGHVS, CDR2 FNYEAQ. The DNA for the CDR3 is TGTGCCAGCAGCTCTCAACAGGGGTTCTATAATTCACCCCTCCACTTT. Translation gives CASSSQQGFYNSPLHF.

This clonotype has just a few counts. The J gene is TRBJ2-2, the V gene TRBV5-1; 9 nucleotides line up with TRBD1. Trimming at V came to 5 bases and at J to 4 bases, leaving 3 bases not matched to a gene. The germline CDR1 and CDR2 sequences are SGHRS and YFSETQ. This CDR3 has 14 amino acids. The CDR3 sequence: CASRTTGGTGELFF. CDR3 bases: TGCGCCAGCAGGACGACAGGGGGCACCGGGGAGCTGTTTTTT. The whole variable domain, remainder taken from reference TRBV5-1 and TRBJ2-2, is KAGVTQTPRYLIKTRGQQVTLSCSPISGHRSVSWYQQTPGQGLQFLFEYFSETQRNKGNFPGRFSGRQFSNSRSEMNVSTLELGDSALYLCASRTTGGTGELFFGEGSRLTVL.

The CDR3 protein is CASSLAGKGNTPNGYTF. CDR3 coding DNA: TGCGCCAGCAGCTTGGCGGGGAAAGGCAACACCCCTAATGGCTACACCTTC. The rearrangement joins TRBV5-1 to TRBJ1-2; D remains ambiguous. The CDR3 sequence is 17 residues long. Germline V gene lookup returns CDR1 SGHRS and CDR2 YFSETQ. V gave up 0 bases and J gave up 6 bases, with 21 bases separating them.

The chain carries TRBV20-1 and TRBJ2-5, with TRBD1 matching over 11 bases. V lost 6 bases, J lost 4 bases, and 4 bases stayed unmatched. Germline CDR1 reads DFQATT; CDR2 reads SNEGSKA (reference sequence). The CDR3 runs to 13 residues. The CDR3 sequence is CSAADRGLETQYF. Written as DNA, the CDR3 is TGCAGTGCAGCGGACAGGGGGCTAGAGACCCAGTACTTC.

The V and J genes are TRBV7-2 and TRBJ1-5; D unresolved. V was clipped by 11 bases and J by 1 base, with 12 bases between them. The germline V gene has CDR1 SGHTA and CDR2 FQGNSA. This CDR3 spans 13 amino acids. The CDR3: CAVEGRSNQPQHF. As DNA, the CDR3 is TGTGCCGTTGAAGGGAGAAGCAATCAGCCCCAGCATTTT.

The CDR3 sequence: CAVDRGNGNTIYF. The CDR3 region has the DNA TGTGCAGTGGACAGGGGTAACGGAAACACCATATATTTT. The chain uses TRBV12-3 or TRBV12-4 and TRBJ1-3, with TRBD1 matching over 9 bases. CDR3 length: 13 amino acids.

The chain uses TRBV10-2 and TRBJ2-7; the D is unclear. This CDR3 spans 14 amino acids. CDR1 WSHSY and CDR2 SAAADI come from the germline V gene. V was pared by 3 bases and J by 0 bases, with 9 bases between. The CDR3 protein is CASSDGLSSYEQYF. CDR3 bases: TGCGCCAGCAGTGACGGGCTGAGCTCCTACGAGCAGTACTTC.

Only a few counts were recorded for this clonotype. This chain uses TRBV21-1 with TRBJ1-2; the table assigns TRBD1, which was not confirmed against the DNA. TRBV21-1 is given as a pseudogene. This CDR3 is built from 15 residues. The CDR3 spells CASSTQTGINYGYTF. The CDR3, as DNA: TGTGCCAGCAGCACCCAGACAGGGATTAACTATGGCTACACCTTC.

This clonotype was picked up a small number of times. This chain uses TRBV5-1 with TRBJ1-2; D unresolved. Germline CDR1 reads SGHRS; CDR2 reads YFSETQ. The CDR3 is 11 residues long. The ends were cut back, 0 bases at V and 8 bases at J, with 5 bases in the middle. The CDR3 is CASSLDGGYTF. CDR3 sequence (DNA): TGCGCCAGCAGCTTGGACGGGGGCTACACCTTC.

V is TRBV24-1 and J is TRBJ2-1; D gene unclear. The CDR3 length is 13 residues. Germline V gene lookup returns CDR1 KGHDR and CDR2 SFDVKD. V lost 5 bases, J lost 5 bases, and 9 bases lay in between. The CDR3 sequence is CATSAHPHNEQFF. Here the CDR3 DNA reads TGTGCCACCAGTGCCCACCCCCACAATGAGCAGTTCTTC.

This clonotype was picked up many times. The chain recombines TRBV4-3 with TRBJ2-1; TRBD2 matches at 12 bases. Germline CDR1 LGHNA, CDR2 YSLEER. V lost 3 bases, J lost 8 bases, and 5 bases stayed unmatched. The CDR3 has 15 residues. The CDR3 protein is CASSQTSGRADEQFF. The CDR3, as DNA: TGCGCCAGCAGCCAGACTAGCGGGAGAGCGGATGAGCAGTTCTTC.

This clonotype was seen many times. This chain uses TRBV29-1 with TRBJ2-3; the D gene is possibly TRBD2 (7 bases). The V gene lost 7 bases and the J gene lost 2 bases, with 10 bases spanning the gap. Germline V gene lookup returns CDR1 SQVTM and CDR2 ANQGSEA. There are 12 residues in the CDR3. CDR3 bases: TGCAGCGCGGGGGGCAACACAGATACGCAGTATTTT. As protein: CSAGGNTDTQYF.

In its sample, this clonotype was seen a few times. The rearrangement joins TRBV5-1 to TRBJ2-3; either TRBD1 or TRBD2 may fit D (6 bases each). The V gene lost 5 bases and the J gene lost 1 base, with 8 bases spanning the gap. There are 13 residues in the CDR3. Germline CDR1 reads SGHRS; CDR2 reads YFSETQ. The CDR3 bases are TGCGCCAGCAGAAGGGGGGGCACAGATACGCAGTATTTT. Amino acid sequence: CASRRGGTDTQYF.

This clonotype was counted a few times. The V gene is TRBV20-1, the J gene TRBJ1-2; D gene unclear. Germline CDR1 and CDR2: DFQATT and SNEGSKA (reference sequence). The CDR3 is 12 amino acids. Trimming pared 3 bases from V and 9 bases from J, leaving 14 bases between. The CDR3 DNA sequence: TGCAGTGCTAGGGGTGGGGTGGAAAGCTACACCTTC. It specifies CSARGGVESYTF.

This sequence joins TRBV7-9 and TRBJ1-5, with no clear D. Germline lookup yields CDR1 SEHNR and CDR2 FQNEAQ (reference sequence). The CDR3 sequence is 14 residues long. V was clipped by 2 bases and J by 4 bases, with 9 bases between them. CDR3 sequence (DNA): TGTGCCAGCAGCTTAAGTGGCTGGAATCAGCCCCAGCATTTT. Amino acids: CASSLSGWNQPQHF.

The chain recombines TRBV7-8 with TRBJ2-7; 12 bases match TRBD2. Germline CDR1 SGHVS, CDR2 FQNEAQ. The CDR3 length is 17 residues. V shed 6 bases and J 2 bases; nucleotides not matched to a gene: 11. This CDR3 reads CASRRLSRLAGAYEQYF. CDR3 bases: TGTGCCAGCAGACGACTCTCCCGACTAGCGGGAGCCTACGAGCAGTACTTC.

This clonotype was recorded many times. The chain has TRBV4-2 and TRBJ2-7, with 10 bases fitting TRBD2. Germline values: CDR1 LGHNA, CDR2 YNFKEQ. Trimming took 2 bases from V and 2 from J; bases not matched to a gene: 6. This CDR3 region has 16 residues. The CDR3 DNA sequence: TGTGCCAGCAGCCAACCGACTAGCGGGCGAACCTACGAGCAGTACTTC. It encodes CASSQPTSGRTYEQYF.

The CDR3 DNA reads TGTGCCAGCAGCACACGACAGGGCGAGCAGTACTTC. Translation: CASSTRQGEQYF. J is TRBJ2-7 and V is TRBV9, with TRBD1 matching over 7 bases. Trimming cost V 4 bases and J 6 bases; bases outside gene matches: 4. Germline lookup yields CDR1 SGDLS and CDR2 YYNGEE. The CDR3 has 12 residues.

There are many counts of this clonotype. The genes are TRBV10-3 and TRBJ2-5; no reliable D call. This CDR3 is built from 13 residues. Germline CDR1 and CDR2: ENHRY and SYGVKD. V lost 2 bases to trimming and J lost 5 bases, with 9 bases between them. This CDR3 reads CAISEREWETQYF. The CDR3 region has the DNA TGTGCCATCAGTGAGCGTGAGTGGGAGACCCAGTACTTC.

This clonotype was recorded many times. The rearrangement joins TRBV10-3 to TRBJ2-3, with TRBD1 identical over 9 bases. This CDR3 comprises 16 residues. V shed 4 bases, J shed 6 bases, and the junction held 11 bases outside the gene matches. Germline values: CDR1 ENHRY, CDR2 SYGVKD. The CDR3 region is CAISAGVTGGMDTQYF. Here the CDR3 DNA reads TGTGCCATCAGTGCTGGCGTGACAGGGGGTATGGATACGCAGTATTTT.

This clonotype was detected ten times or more. The chain uses TRBV6-1 and TRBJ1-6; D might be TRBD1 (6 bases). Trimming cost V 10 bases and J 8 bases, with 18 bases left between them. The germline V gene encodes CDR1 MNHNS and CDR2 SASEGT. CDR3 length: 14 residues. The CDR3 loop reads CATVQGSTDSPLHF. The CDR3 DNA is TGTGCCACTGTACAGGGCTCGACGGATTCACCCCTCCACTTT.

Ten or more counts support this clonotype. The chain combines TRBV7-2 with TRBJ2-7; 7 nucleotides align to TRBD1. The CDR3 has 15 residues. V shed 3 bases and J 0 bases; nucleotides not matched to a gene: 5. Germline-derived CDR1 and CDR2 are SGHTA and FQGNSA. CDR3 protein: CASSLTGLPSYEQYF. The CDR3 coding sequence is TGTGCCAGCAGCTTGACAGGGTTACCCTCCTACGAGCAGTACTTC.

The chain uses TRBV20-1 and TRBJ1-3; D uncertain. The CDR3 has 13 amino acids. Germline values: CDR1 DFQATT, CDR2 SNEGSKA (reference sequence). Trimming pared 7 bases from V and 2 bases from J, leaving 12 bases between. As DNA, the CDR3 is TGCAGTGTTAGGCGGGGAACTGGAAACACCATATATTTT. Amino acids: CSVRRGTGNTIYF.

This clonotype was observed many times. This chain links TRBV12-3 or TRBV12-4 with TRBJ2-3; TRBD2 might be the D (6 bases). The CDR3 sequence is 16 residues long. V dropped 3 bases and J dropped 6 bases, with 19 bases sitting between them. CDR3 bases: TGTGCCAGCAGTTTGGGCGCGGGACTGGCGGGGGATACGCAGTATTTT. Protein sequence: CASSLGAGLAGDTQYF.